Listed here are 2 T cell receptor beta chains from one sample, sequenced in a study of identical twins. TCRdb re-called the 5' RACE reads through MiXCR, storing one row per CDR3 protein. Among around 960,000 distinct CDR3 sequences listed, 10% to 15% were seen once. The sample was also linked to a second study, of yellow fever vaccine responses in identical twins.

Sample: PBMCs. These receptors all come from a woman under 30 in good health.

The V gene is TRBV5-7, the J gene TRBJ1-5, with D perhaps TRBD1 (5 bases). TRBV5-7 is recorded as an ORF, its role being uncertain. V was shortened by 5 bases and J by 0 bases, with 15 bases between the two germline ends. The CDR3 extends over 16 amino acids. CDR3 coding DNA: TGTGCCAGCAGTAGAAGGGGATTCTATAGCAATCAGCCCCAGCATTTT. Its protein product is CASSRRGFYSNQPQHF.

This clonotype was recorded a few times. The chain carries TRBV10-3 and TRBJ2-2; D call uncertain. The CDR3 contains 13 residues. Germline CDR1 reads ENHRY; CDR2 reads SYGVKD. V lost 4 bases and J lost 4, with 7 bases in between. The CDR3 here is CAISGSGTGELFF. The CDR3 nucleotides are TGTGCCATCAGTGGGTCGGGCACCGGGGAGCTGTTTTTT.